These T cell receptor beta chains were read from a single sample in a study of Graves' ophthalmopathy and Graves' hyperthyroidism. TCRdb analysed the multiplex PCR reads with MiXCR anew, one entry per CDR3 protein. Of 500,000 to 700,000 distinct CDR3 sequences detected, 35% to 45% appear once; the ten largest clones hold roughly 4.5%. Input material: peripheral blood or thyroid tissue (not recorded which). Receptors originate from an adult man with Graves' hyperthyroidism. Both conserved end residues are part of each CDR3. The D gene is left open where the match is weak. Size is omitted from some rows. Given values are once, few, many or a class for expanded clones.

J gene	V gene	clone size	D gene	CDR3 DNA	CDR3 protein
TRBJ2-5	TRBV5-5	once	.	TGCGCCAGCAGCTTTGGACAGGTCCTAGGGAGGGAGACCCAGTACTTC	CASSFGQVLGRETQYF
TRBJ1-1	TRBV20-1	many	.	TGCAGTGCTAGAGATAGGCTACGGAACACTGAAGCTTTCTTT	CSARDRLRNTEAFF
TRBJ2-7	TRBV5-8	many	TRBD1	TGTGCCAGCAGCCCCCAGACAGGGGCCGGCTACGAGCAGTACTTC	CASSPQTGAGYEQYF
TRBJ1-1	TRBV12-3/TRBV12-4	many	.	TGTGCCAGCAGTTTGGCACTGCGGAACACTGAAGCTTTCTTT	CASSLALRNTEAFF
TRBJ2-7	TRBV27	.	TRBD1	TGTGCCAGCAGTCCCCGGGACAGAATGGTCGAGCAGTACTTC	CASSPRDRMVEQYF
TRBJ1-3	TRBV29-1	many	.	TGCAGCGTCGGCTCGAACACGTTCTCTGGAAACACCATATATTTT	CSVGSNTFSGNTIYF
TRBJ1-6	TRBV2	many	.	TGTGCCAGCAGTGTCAGGCAAAGGGATTCACCCCTCCACTTT	CASSVRQRDSPLHF
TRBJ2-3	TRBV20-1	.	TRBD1	TGCAGTGCTCGGCCCGGGACAGCTAGCACAGATACGCAGTATTTT	CSARPGTASTDTQYF
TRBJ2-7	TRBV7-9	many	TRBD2	TGTGCCAGCAGCTTAGATCGGCCAGCGGGGGGTCTATCACCCTACGAGCAGTACTTC	CASSLDRPAGGLSPYEQYF
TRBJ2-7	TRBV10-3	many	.	TGTGCCAGCAGTGAAGGAAGGGACACTTTTTCCTACGAGCAGTACTTC	CASSEGRDTFSYEQYF